This T cell receptor beta chain is drawn from a study of radiation and T cells in renal cell carcinoma. Across the whole study: Nephrectomy followed 15 Gy stereotactic body radiation by 4 weeks.

Time point indicated: blood 2 weeks post-SBRT. Regarding treatment: 15 Gy SBRT to primary tumor, nephrectomy 4 weeks later. The tumor was a clear cell renal cell carcinoma. CDR3 length: 14 amino acids. Per the germline V gene, CDR1 is SGHTA and CDR2 is FQGNSA. V shed 5 bases and J shed 10 bases, with 15 bases lying between them. Of note for this clone: Its matching antigen is unknown.

Study-wide results and limits: Baseline intratumoral clonotype presence is unknown without pretreatment biopsies. From baseline, blood top tumor clonotypes peaked at 2 weeks post-radiation.

The protocol was immunoSEQ multiplex PCR, while the TCRdb copy is restricted to in-frame clones and leaves out a portion. The repertoire includes 70,000 to 80,000 clones, just over 85% of them detected once, and 22% sits in the top ten. The material was blood, obtained from a patient whose treatment included radiotherapy and nephrectomy. The sequence was obtained from a woman in her forties or fifties with renal cell carcinoma. This rearrangement joins TRBV7-2 to TRBJ1-6; D is unresolved. CDR3 nucleotide sequence: TGTGCCAGCAGCCCTATGGCAGGCCCCTCACCCCTCCACTTT. This encodes CASSPMAGPSPLHF.